In this sample, the clone carrying this T cell receptor beta chain turned up a few times. This specimen comes from a study of blood T cell repertoires in COVID-19. Whole-study context: Specimens from acute and convalescent COVID-19 originated in the United States, Italy and Spain. Nucleic acid was either cDNA or gDNA, and it came from T cells, B-cell-depleted T cells, or PBMCs.

Germline CDR1 LGHNT, CDR2 FRNRAP. The CDR3 runs 14 residues. Deletions cut 7 bases from V and 6 bases from J, with 16 bases between. Per the original methods: Estimation of nucleated cell counts was performed using reference gene primer amplification. This table comes from immunoSEQ multiplex PCR, and its TCRdb copy is limited to in-frame clones, with some not included. V, J and clone size are taken as reported in that table, and D and trimming were inferred from the DNA itself. This table holds more than 75,000 clones, approximately 86% found once. This TCR came from a woman in her 70s with acute or convalescent COVID-19. V gene TRBV12-5 combines with J gene TRBJ1-5, with D maybe TRBD1 (6 bases). Sequencing was carried out using peripheral blood. In nucleotides, the CDR3 is TGTGCTAGTGCCAAGGACAGCGCTAGTCAGCCCCAGCATTTT. Translating it yields CASAKDSASQPQHF.